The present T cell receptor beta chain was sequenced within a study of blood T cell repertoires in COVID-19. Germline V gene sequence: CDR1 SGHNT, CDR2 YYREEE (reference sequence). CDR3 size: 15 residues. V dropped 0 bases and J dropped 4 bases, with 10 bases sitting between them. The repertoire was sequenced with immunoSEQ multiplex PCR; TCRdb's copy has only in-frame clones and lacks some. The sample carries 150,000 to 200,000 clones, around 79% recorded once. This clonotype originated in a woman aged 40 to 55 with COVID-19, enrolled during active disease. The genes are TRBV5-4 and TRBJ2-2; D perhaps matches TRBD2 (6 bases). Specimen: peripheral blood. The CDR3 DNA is TGTGCCAGCAGCTTGGCGGGAGTCCCCACCGGGGAGCTGTTTTTT. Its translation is CASSLAGVPTGELFF. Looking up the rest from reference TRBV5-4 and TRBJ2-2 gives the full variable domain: ETGVTQSPTHLIKTRGQQVTLRCSSQSGHNTVSWYQQALGQGPQFIFQYYREEENGRGNFPPRFSGLQFPNYSSELNVNALELDDSALYLCASSLAGVPTGELFFGEGSRLTVL.